The entry that follows covers one T cell receptor beta chain sequence. In the source study's methods: The authors estimated nucleated cell counts from reference gene primer amplification. The protocol was immunoSEQ multiplex PCR, while the TCRdb copy is restricted to in-frame clones and leaves out a portion. V and J calls and clone size follow that table, whereas D and trimming were derived from the DNA. The sample lists about 320,000 clones; around 83% were seen once. The sample is drawn from a study of blood T cell repertoires in COVID-19. The overall study: The study drew acute and convalescent COVID-19 samples from the United States, Italy and Spain. Sources were T cells, B-cell-depleted T cells, or PBMCs; the material itself was cDNA or gDNA.

Sample: peripheral blood. This receptor was taken from a woman aged 45-65 years with acute or convalescent COVID-19.

The CDR3 sequence: CASSSGGFYGYTF. The CDR3 DNA reads as TGTGCCAGCAGCTCAGGGGGTTTCTATGGCTACACCTTC. The chain is built from TRBV11-2 and TRBJ1-2, with TRBD1 matching over 7 bases. Germline V CDR1 and CDR2: SGHAT, FQNNGV. V trimming: 4 bases; J trimming: 4 bases; junction bases outside the gene matches: 3. The CDR3 length is 13 residues.